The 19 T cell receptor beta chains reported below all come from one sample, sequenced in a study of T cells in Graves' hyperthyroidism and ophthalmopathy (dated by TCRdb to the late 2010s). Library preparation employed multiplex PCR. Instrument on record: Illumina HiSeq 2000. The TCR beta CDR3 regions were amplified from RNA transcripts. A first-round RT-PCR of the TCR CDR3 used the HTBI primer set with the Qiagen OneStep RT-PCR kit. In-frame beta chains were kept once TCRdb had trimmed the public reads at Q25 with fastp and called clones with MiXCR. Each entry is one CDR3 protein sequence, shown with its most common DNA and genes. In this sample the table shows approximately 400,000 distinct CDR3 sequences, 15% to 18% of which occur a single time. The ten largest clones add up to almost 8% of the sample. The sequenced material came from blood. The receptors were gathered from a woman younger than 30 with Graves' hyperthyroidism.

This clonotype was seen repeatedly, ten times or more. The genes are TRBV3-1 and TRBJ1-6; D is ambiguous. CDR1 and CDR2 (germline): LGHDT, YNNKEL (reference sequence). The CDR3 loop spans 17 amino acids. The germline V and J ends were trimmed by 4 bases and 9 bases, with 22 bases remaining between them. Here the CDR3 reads CASSRGTRHTEGSPLHF. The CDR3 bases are TGTGCCAGCAGCCGGGGAACTCGCCATACTGAGGGTTCACCCCTCCACTTT. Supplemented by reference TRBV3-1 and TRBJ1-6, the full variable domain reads DTAVSQTPKYLVTQMGNDKSIKCEQNLGHDTMYWYKQDSKKFLKIMFSYNNKELIINETVPNRFSPKSPDKAHLNLHINSLELGDSAVYFCASSRGTRHTEGSPLHFGNGTRLTVT.

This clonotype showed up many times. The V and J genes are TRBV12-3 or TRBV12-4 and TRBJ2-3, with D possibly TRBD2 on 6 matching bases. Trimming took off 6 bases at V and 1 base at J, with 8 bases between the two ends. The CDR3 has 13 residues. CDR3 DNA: TGTGCCAGCAGGGGACTTCGCACAGATACGCAGTATTTT. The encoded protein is CASRGLRTDTQYF.

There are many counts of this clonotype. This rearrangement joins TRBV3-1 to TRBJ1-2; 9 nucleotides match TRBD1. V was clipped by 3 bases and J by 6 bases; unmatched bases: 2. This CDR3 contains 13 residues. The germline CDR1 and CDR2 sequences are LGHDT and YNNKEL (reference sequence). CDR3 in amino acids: CASSHRTGDGYTF. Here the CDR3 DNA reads TGTGCCAGCAGCCATAGGACAGGGGATGGCTACACCTTC.

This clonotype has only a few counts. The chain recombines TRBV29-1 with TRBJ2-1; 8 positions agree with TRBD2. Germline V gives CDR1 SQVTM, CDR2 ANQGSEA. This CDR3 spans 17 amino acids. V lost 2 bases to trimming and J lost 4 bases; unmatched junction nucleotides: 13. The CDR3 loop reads CSVESRGGRGTYNEQFF. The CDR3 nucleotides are TGCAGCGTTGAATCACGCGGGGGGCGGGGGACTTACAATGAGCAGTTCTTC.

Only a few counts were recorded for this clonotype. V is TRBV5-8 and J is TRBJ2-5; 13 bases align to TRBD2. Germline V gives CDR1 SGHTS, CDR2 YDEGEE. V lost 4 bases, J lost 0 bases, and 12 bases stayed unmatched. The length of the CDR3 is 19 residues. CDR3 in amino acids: CASSRQGLAGSLYQETQYF. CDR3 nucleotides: TGTGCCAGCAGCCGCCAGGGACTAGCGGGATCGCTGTACCAAGAGACCCAGTACTTC.

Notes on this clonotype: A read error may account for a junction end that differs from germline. DNA for the CDR3: TGTGCCATCAGTGGGACTAGCTCTACCGGGGAGCTGTCTTTT. Protein sequence: CAISGTSSTGELSF. V and J are TRBV10-3 and TRBJ2-2; 8 bases fit TRBD2. Germline CDR1 ENHRY, CDR2 SYGVKD. There are 14 residues in the CDR3.

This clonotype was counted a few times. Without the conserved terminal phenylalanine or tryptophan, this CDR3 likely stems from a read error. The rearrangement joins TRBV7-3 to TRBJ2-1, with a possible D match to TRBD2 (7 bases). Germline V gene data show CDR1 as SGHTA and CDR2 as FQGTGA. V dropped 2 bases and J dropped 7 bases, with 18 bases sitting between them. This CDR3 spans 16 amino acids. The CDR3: CASSLGEGGLRNEQFS. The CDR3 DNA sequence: TGTGCCAGCAGCTTAGGGGAGGGGGGGCTCCGGAATGAGCAGTTCTCC.

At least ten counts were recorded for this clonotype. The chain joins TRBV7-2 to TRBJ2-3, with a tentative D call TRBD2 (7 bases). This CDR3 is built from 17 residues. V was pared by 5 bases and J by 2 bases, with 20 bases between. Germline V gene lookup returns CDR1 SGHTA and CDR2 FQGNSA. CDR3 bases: TGTGCCAGCAGCAAAACCGCGGGGGCTTCTAACACAGATACGCAGTATTTT. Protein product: CASSKTAGASNTDTQYF.

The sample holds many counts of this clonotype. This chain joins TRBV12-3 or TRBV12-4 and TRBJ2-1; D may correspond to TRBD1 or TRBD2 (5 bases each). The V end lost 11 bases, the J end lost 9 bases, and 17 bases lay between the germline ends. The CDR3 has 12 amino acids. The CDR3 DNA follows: TGTGCCGGGGGTCGAAGCGTGATTGAGCAGTTCTTC. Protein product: CAGGRSVIEQFF.

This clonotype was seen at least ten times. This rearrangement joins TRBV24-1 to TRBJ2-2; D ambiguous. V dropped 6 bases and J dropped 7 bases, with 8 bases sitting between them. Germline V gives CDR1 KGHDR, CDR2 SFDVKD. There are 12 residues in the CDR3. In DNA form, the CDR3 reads TGTGCCACCAGTAATGGTGGCGGGGAGCTGTTTTTT. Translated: CATSNGGGELFF.

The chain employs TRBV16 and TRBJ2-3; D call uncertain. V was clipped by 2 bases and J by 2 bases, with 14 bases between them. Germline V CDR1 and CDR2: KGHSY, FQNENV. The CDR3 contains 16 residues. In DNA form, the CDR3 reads TGTGCCAGCAGCCAACAGATACCTAGGGACACAGATACGCAGTATTTT. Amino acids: CASSQQIPRDTDTQYF.

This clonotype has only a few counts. The CDR3 sequence: CASRGTASGNTIYF. The CDR3 DNA reads as TGTGCCAGCCGCGGGACGGCCTCTGGAAACACCATATATTTT. The V call is TRBV6-1, the J call TRBJ1-3, with TRBD1 as a possible D gene (5 bases). The CDR3 has 14 residues. Trimming took off 8 bases at V and 0 bases at J, with 11 bases between the two ends. CDR1 MNHNS and CDR2 SASEGT come from the germline V gene.

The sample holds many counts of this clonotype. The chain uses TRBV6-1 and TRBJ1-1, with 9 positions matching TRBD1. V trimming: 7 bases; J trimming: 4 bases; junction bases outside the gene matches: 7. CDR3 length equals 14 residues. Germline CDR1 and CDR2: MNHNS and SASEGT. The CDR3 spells CASIGQGHFTEAFF. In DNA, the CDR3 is TGTGCCAGCATCGGACAGGGGCATTTCACTGAAGCTTTCTTT.

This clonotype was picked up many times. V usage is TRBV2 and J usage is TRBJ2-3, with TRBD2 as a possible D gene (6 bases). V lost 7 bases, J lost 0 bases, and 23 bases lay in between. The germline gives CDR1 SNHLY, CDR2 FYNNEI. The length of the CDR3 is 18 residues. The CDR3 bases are TGTGCCAGCACCCGGGACTCCTCCATTAACCATAGCACAGATACGCAGTATTTT. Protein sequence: CASTRDSSINHSTDTQYF. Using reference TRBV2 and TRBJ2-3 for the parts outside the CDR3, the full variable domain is EPEVTQTPSHQVTQMGQEVILRCVPISNHLYFYWYRQILGQKVEFLVSFYNNEISEKSEIFDDQFSVERPDGSNFTLKIRSTKLEDSAMYFCASTRDSSINHSTDTQYFGPGTRLTVL.

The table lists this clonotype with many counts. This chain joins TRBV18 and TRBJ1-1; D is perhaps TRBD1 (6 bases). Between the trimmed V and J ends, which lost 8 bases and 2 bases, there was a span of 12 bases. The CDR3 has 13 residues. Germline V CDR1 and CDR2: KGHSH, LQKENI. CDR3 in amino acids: CASLWDINTEAFF. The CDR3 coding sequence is TGTGCCAGCCTTTGGGACATTAACACTGAAGCTTTCTTT.

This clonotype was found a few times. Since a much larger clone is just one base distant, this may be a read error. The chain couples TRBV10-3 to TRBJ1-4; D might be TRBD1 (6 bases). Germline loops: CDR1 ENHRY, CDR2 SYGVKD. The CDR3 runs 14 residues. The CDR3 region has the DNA TGTACCATCAGTGCGGGGGGCGGTGGCGAAAAACTGTTTTTT. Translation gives CTISAGGGGEKLFF.

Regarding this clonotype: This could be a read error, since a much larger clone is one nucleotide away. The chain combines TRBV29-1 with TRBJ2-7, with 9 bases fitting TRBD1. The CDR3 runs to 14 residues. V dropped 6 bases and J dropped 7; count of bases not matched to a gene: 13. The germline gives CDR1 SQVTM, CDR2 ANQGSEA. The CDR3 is CSVGRDRDRDEQYF. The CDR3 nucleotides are TGCAGCGTCGGCCGGGACAGGGATCGGGATGAGCAGTACTTC.

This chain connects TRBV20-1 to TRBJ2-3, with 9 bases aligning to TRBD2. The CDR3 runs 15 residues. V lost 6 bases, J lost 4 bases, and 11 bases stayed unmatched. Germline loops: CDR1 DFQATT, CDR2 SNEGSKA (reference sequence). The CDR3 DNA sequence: TGCAGTGCCCCTGAGGAGCGGGGGGCCCCAGATACGCAGTATTTT. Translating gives CSAPEERGAPDTQYF.

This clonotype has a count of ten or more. CDR3 sequence (DNA): TGTGCCAGCTCACCAATGCAGGGGACAGAAGGTACGCAGTATTTT. Residues: CASSPMQGTEGTQYF. The rearrangement links TRBV18 to TRBJ2-3, with 7 positions matching TRBD1. CDR1 and CDR2 from the germline V gene are KGHSH and LQKENI. V lost 2 bases and J lost 8; bases outside the gene matches: 10. This CDR3 comprises 15 residues.